The clone carrying this T cell receptor beta chain has only a few counts. No antigen is known for it. The data originate from a study of T cell repertoires in ileal Crohn's disease. Study results and limitations: Active smokers at surgery had more clonal expansions than non-smokers.

The time point: neoterminal ileum biopsy at postoperative endoscopy, about 6 months after surgery. Data came from immunoSEQ multiplex PCR; TCRdb stores just in-frame clones and leaves some out. The sample shows about 4,500 clones, around four fifths of them seen only once. The CDR3 runs to 15 residues. Trimming took 6 bases from V and 4 from J, leaving 19 bases between them. Germline lookup yields CDR1 MNHEY and CDR2 SVGAGI. This chain uses TRBV6-5 with TRBJ2-7, with D possibly being TRBD1 or TRBD2 (5 bases each). The clonotype was recovered from an adult with Crohn's disease. The specimen was ileal tissue. The CDR3 region is CASSLKPVRGYEQYF. The CDR3 region has the DNA TGTGCCAGCAGCCTTAAGCCGGTGAGGGGATACGAGCAGTACTTC.